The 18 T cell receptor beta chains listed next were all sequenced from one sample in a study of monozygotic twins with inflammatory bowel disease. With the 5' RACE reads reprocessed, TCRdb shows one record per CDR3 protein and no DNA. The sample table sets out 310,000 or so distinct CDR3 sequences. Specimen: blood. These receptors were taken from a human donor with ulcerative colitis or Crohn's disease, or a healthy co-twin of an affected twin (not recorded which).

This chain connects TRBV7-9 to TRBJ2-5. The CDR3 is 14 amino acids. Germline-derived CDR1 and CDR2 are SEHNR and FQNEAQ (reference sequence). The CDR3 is CASSLATVQETQYF.

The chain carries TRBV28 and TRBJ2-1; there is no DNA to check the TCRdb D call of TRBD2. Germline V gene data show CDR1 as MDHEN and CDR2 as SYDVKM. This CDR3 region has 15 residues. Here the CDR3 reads CASSLGTSGTSEQFF.

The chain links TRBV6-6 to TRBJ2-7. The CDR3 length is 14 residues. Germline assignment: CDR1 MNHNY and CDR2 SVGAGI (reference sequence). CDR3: CASSYSSAKTGQYF.

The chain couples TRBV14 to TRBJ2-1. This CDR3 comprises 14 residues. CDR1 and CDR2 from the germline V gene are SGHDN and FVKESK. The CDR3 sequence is CASSQDLNLNEQFF.

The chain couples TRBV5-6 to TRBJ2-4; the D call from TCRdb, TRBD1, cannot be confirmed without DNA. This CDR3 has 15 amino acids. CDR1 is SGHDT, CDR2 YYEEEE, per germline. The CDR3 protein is CASSRDRVGGNIQYF.

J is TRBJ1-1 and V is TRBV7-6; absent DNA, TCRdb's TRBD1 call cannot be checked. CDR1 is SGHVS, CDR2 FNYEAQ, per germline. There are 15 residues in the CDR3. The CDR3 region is CASSLLGVENTEAFF.

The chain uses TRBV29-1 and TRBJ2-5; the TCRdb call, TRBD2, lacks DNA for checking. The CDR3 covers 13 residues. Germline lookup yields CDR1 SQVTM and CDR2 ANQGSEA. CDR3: CSVEDPLRETQYF.

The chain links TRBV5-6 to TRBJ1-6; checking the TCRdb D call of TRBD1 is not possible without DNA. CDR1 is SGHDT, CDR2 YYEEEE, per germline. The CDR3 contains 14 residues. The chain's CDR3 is CASSWGQGNSPLHF. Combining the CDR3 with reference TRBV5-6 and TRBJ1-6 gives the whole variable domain DAGVTQSPTHLIKTRGQQVTLRCSPKSGHDTVSWYQQALGQGPQFIFQYYEEEERQRGNFPDRFSGHQFPNYSSELNVNALLLGDSALYLCASSWGQGNSPLHFGNGTRLTVT.

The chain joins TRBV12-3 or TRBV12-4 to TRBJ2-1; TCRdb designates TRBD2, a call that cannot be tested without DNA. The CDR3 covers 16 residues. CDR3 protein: CASTPHSGGALNEQFF.

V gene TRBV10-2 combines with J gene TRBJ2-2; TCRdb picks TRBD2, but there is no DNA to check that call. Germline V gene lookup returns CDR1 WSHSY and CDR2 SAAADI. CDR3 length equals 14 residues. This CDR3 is CASRVNSGSGELFF.

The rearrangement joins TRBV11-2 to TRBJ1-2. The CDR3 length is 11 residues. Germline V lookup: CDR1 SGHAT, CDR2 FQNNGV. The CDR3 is CAIKMPYGYTF.

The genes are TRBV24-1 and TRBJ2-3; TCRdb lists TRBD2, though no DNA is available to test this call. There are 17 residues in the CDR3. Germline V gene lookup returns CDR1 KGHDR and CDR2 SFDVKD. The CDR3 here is CATSDLGPSGRTDTQYF.

This CDR3 is CASSDSAGTSTDTQYF. The genes are TRBV12-3 or TRBV12-4 and TRBJ2-3; with no DNA, the TCRdb D assignment of TRBD2 cannot be verified. The length of the CDR3 is 16 residues.

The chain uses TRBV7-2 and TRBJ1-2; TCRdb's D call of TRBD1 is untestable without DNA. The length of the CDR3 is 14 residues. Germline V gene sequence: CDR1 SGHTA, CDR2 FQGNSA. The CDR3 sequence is CASSSRAGGRSSTF. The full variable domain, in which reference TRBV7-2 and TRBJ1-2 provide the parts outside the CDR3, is GAGVSQSPSNKVTEKGKDVELRCDPISGHTALYWYRQSLGQGLEFLIYFQGNSAPDKSGLPSDRFSAERTGGSVSTLTIQRTQQEDSAVYLCASSSRAGGRSSTFGSGTRLTVV.

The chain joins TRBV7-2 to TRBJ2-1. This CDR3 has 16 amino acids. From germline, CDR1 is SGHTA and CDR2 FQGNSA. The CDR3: CASSLFGRLTANEQFF.

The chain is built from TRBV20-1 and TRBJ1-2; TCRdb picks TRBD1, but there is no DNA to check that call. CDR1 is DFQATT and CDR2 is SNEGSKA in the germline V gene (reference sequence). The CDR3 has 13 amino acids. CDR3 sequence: CSVRDWNRYGYTF.

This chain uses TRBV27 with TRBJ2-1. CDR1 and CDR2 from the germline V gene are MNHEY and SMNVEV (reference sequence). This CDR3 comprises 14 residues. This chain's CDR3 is CASSLSPLGNEQFF.

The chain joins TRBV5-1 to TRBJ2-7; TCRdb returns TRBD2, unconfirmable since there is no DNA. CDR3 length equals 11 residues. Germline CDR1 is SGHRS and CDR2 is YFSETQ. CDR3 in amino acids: CASSLSLQSPF.